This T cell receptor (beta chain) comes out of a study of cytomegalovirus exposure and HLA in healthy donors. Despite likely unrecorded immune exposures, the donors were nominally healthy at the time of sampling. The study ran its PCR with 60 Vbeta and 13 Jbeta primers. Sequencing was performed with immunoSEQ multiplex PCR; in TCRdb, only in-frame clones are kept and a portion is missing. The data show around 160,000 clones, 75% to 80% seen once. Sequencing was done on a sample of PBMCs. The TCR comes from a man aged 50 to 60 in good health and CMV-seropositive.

The CDR3 region has the DNA TGCAGCGTCACGCCCGGGGGACAGAGAAACACTGAAGCTTTCTTT. Its translation is CSVTPGGQRNTEAFF. This rearrangement joins TRBV29-1 to TRBJ1-1; 7 nucleotides match TRBD1. CDR1 and CDR2 from the germline V gene are SQVTM and ANQGSEA. The CDR3 covers 15 residues. Trimming took 6 bases from V and 2 from J; bases not matched to a gene: 12.